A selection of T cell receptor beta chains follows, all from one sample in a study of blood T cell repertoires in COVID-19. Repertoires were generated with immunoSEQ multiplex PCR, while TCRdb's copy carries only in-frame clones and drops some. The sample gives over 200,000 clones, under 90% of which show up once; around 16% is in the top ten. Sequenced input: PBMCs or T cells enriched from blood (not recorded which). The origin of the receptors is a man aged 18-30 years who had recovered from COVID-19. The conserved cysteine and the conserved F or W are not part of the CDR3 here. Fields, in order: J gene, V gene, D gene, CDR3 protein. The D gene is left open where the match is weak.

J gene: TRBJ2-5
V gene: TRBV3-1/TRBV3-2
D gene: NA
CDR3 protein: ASSRPRDQETQY

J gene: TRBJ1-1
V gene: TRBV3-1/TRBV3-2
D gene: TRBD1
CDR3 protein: ASSAGTGMNTEAF

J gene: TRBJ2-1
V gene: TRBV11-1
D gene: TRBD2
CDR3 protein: ASSLALRLADSYNEQF

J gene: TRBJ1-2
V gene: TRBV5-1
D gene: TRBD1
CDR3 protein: ASSNRGIYGYT

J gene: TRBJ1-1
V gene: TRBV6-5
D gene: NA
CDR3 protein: ASSFDLFQGTF

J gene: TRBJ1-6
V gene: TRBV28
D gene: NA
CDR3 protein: ASSLFGGSPLH

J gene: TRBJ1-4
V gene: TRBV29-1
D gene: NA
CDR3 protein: SVGGGGGEKLF

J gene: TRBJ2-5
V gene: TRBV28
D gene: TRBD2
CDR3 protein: ASSGAPSGRQETQY

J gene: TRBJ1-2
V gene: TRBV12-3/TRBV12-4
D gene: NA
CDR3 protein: ASTKHQPYGYT

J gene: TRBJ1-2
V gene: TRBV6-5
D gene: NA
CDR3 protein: ASSRDLGLGGYT

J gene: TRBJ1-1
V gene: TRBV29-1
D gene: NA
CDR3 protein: SVDINTEAF

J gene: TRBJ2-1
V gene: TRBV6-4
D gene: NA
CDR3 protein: AIQQRQTVAREQF

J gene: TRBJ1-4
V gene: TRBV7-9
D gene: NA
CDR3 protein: ASSPRSVGQGTKTEKLF

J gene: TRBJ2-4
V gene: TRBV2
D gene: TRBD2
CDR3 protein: ASSVLAGGLAKNIQY

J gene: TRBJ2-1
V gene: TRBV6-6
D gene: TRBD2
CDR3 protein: ASSPTSGGYNEQF

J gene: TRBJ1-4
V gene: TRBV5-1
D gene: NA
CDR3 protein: ASSPDRHEKLF

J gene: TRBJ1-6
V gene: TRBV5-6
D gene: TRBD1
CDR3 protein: ASSHGQAYSPLH

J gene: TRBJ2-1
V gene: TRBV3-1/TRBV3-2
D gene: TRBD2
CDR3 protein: ASSQLPGLADVSSYNEQF

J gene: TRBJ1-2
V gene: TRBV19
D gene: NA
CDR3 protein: ASSWGQLARHYGYT

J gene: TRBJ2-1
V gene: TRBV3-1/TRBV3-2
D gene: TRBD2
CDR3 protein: ASSPGLAGNEQF

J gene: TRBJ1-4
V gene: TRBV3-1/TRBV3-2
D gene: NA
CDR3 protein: ASSHSMGGSEKLF

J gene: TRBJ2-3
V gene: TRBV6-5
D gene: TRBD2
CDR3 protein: ASSYSTGGTQY

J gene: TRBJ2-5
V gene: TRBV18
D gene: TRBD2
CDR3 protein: ASSSFEAGVGETQY

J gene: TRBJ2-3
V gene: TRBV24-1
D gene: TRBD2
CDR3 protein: ATSDPRLAGTDTQY

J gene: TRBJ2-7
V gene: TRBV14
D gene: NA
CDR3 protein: ASSQDTRGQY

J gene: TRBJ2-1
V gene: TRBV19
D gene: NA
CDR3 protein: ASSRVSYNEQF

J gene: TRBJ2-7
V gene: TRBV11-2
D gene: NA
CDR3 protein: ASSPPGEQY

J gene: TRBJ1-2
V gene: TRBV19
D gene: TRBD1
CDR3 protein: ASTPGTGVYGYT

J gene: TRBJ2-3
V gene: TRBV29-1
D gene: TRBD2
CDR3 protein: SVGPGLAGGYTQY

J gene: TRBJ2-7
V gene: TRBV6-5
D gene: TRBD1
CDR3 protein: ASSLYPGQGFEQY

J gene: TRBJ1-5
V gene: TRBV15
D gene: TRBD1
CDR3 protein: ATSRGPPYRGRDQPQH

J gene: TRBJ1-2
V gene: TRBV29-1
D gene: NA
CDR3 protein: SVETDRIDGYT

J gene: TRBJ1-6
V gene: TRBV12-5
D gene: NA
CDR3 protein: ASGSPEGSYNSPLH

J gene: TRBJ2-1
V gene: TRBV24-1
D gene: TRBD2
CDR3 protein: ATSDSPSSGRVGEQF

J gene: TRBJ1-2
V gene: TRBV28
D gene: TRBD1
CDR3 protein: ASSLGQGRDYGYT

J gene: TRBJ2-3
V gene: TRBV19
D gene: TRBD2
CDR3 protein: ASSKLAGGITDTQY

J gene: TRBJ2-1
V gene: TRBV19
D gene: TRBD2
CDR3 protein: ASSSSTLAGGHYNEQF

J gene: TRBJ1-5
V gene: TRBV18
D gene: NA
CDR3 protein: ASSRGENQPQH

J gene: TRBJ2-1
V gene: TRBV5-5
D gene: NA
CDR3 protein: ASSWGLIASYNEQF

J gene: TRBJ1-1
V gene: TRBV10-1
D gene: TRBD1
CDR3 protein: ASRLDRGTEAF

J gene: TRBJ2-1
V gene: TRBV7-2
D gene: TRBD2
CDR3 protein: ASSYPGTSGGSPQF

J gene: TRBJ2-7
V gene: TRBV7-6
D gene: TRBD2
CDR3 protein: ASSLAIGTSGHSYEQY

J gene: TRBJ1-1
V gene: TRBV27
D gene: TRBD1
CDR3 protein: ASTGRGSEAF

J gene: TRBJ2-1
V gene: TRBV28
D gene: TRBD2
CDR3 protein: ASSSGITYNEQF

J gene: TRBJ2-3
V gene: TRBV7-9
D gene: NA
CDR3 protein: ASSPPRLTDTQY

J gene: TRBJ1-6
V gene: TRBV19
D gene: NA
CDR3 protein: ATGRGTETYNSPLH

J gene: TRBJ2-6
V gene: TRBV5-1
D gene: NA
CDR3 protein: ASSLGWGDKSSGANVLT

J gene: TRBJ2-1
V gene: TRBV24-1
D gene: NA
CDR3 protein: ATSGTAHSYNEQF

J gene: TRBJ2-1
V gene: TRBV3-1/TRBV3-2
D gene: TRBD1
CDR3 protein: ASSRDREGADEQF